Following are 8 T cell receptor beta chains from one sample sequenced in a study of cytomegalovirus exposure and HLA in healthy donors. The method was immunoSEQ multiplex PCR; TCRdb's version includes in-frame clones alone and lacks a portion of them. This sample has 200,000 to 250,000 clones; about 88% occur once, and the top ten carry about 11%. Sequencing was performed on PBMCs. The source is a man between 18 and 29 years old in good health and CMV-seropositive.

The rearrangement links TRBV5-4 to TRBJ2-1; 10 bases are a match to TRBD2. In germline, CDR1 is SGHNT, CDR2 YYREEE (reference sequence). Germline trimming cut 3 bases from V and 8 bases from J; bases unmatched to any gene: 8. The CDR3 loop spans 15 amino acids. The CDR3 loop reads CASSSGTSEVYEQFF. CDR3 nucleotides: TGTGCCAGCAGCTCCGGGACTAGCGAGGTGTATGAGCAGTTCTTC.

The chain joins TRBV6-1 to TRBJ2-7, with D perhaps matching TRBD2 (5 bases). Germline CDR1 is MNHNS and CDR2 is SASEGT. CDR3 length equals 15 residues. Trimming stripped 2 bases from V and 0 bases from J, with 11 bases between. The CDR3 sequence: CASSELFGVSYEQYF. CDR3 nucleotides: TGTGCCAGCAGTGAATTGTTCGGGGTCTCCTACGAGCAGTACTTC.

This chain links TRBV2 with TRBJ1-1; D is unresolved. This CDR3 has 13 amino acids. CDR1 SNHLY and CDR2 FYNNEI come from the germline V gene. The ends were cut back, 3 bases at V and 0 bases at J, with 5 bases in the middle. In DNA, the CDR3 is TGTGCCAGCAGTGACACGTTGAACACTGAAGCTTTCTTT. Protein: CASSDTLNTEAFF.

This rearrangement joins TRBV7-2 to TRBJ1-2; D gene unclear. The V gene lost 4 bases and the J gene lost 4 bases, with 4 bases spanning the gap. The CDR3 covers 11 residues. Germline loops: CDR1 SGHTA, CDR2 FQGNSA. The CDR3 reads CASSSAYGYTF. The CDR3 nucleotides are TGTGCCAGCAGCTCTGCCTATGGCTACACCTTC.

The CDR3 sequence is CASSQEYSGNTIYF. The CDR3 nucleotides read TGCGCCAGCAGCCAAGAGTACTCTGGAAACACCATATATTTT. V is TRBV4-1 and J is TRBJ1-3; unclear D gene. V gave up 0 bases and J gave up 0 bases, with 3 bases separating them. This CDR3 region has 14 residues. The germline V gene encodes CDR1 MGHRA and CDR2 YSYEKL.

CDR3 nucleotide sequence: TGCGCCAGCAGCTTCCCCGGGTCCTACGAGCAGTACTTC. The encoded protein is CASSFPGSYEQYF. The V call is TRBV5-1, the J call TRBJ2-7; D call uncertain. Per the germline V gene, CDR1 is SGHRS and CDR2 is YFSETQ. V lost 2 bases to trimming and J lost 1 base, with 7 bases between them. The CDR3 covers 13 residues.

The chain couples TRBV4-1 to TRBJ2-7, with TRBD1 as a possible D gene (5 bases). The germline gives CDR1 MGHRA, CDR2 YSYEKL. V lost 6 bases and J 1 base, leaving 25 bases between the germline ends. CDR3 length equals 18 residues. CDR3 DNA sequence: TGCGCCAGCAGTCCCCCCCGCTTTAGCCAGACAGAGTCCTACGAGCAGTACTTC. Translation: CASSPPRFSQTESYEQYF.

This sequence joins TRBV30 and TRBJ2-7; 7 bases align to TRBD1. Germline V lookup: CDR1 GTSNPN, CDR2 SVGIG (reference sequence). The CDR3 sequence is 12 residues long. V dropped 8 bases and J dropped 2; count of bases not matched to a gene: 6. The CDR3 loop reads CAADRKTYEQYF. The CDR3 region has the DNA TGTGCCGCGGACAGGAAAACCTACGAGCAGTACTTC.